This record looks at one TCR beta chain sequence and its context. Its antigen is undetermined. TCRdb re-called the 5' RACE reads with MiXCR, one entry per CDR3 protein. Among 500,000 to 550,000 distinct CDR3 sequences listed, 20% to 25% were seen once. Germline V CDR1 and CDR2: SGHVS, FQNEAQ. CDR3 length: 16 amino acids. Trimming took 1 base from V and 7 from J; bases not matched to a gene: 7. These data belong to a study of identical twins. Study findings and constraints: It was out-of-frame TCR alpha sharing in monozygotic twins that models underestimated.

The same sample was also studied in work on T cells expressing NK-cell markers. That paper notes: Dominant NKG2C+ clonotypes were found to form about 1.0-7.5% of CD8+ T cells in over five donors.

Sequencing was done on a sample of CD4+ T cells sorted from blood. This receptor was taken from a woman under 30 in good health. The chain links TRBV7-8 to TRBJ2-1, with TRBD2 matching 10 bases. CDR3 region: CASSLDGLADENEQFF. The DNA for the CDR3 is TGTGCCAGCAGCTTAGATGGACTAGCGGACGAGAATGAGCAGTTCTTC.